The 32 T cell receptor beta chains given below trace back to one sample, sequenced in a study of cytomegalovirus exposure and HLA in healthy donors. The PCR had 60 Vbeta and 13 Jbeta primers. Profiling relied on immunoSEQ multiplex PCR, and the TCRdb table lists in-frame clones only, not all of them. In the table there are about 120,000 clones, less than 85% of which are singletons. Sequenced: PBMCs. The origin of the receptors is a male donor in good health and CMV-seronegative.

This sequence joins TRBV7-8 and TRBJ2-7; 8 bases align to TRBD2. This CDR3 is 15 amino acids long. With V trimmed by 1 base and J by 0 bases, 2 bases remained unmatched. Per germline, CDR1 SGHVS and CDR2 FQNEAQ. CDR3 loop: CASSLGLANSYEQYF. CDR3 sequence (DNA): TGTGCCAGCAGCTTAGGACTAGCGAACTCCTACGAGCAGTACTTC.

The CDR3 reads CASSDTLERTGFYEQYF. CDR3 nucleotide sequence: TGTGCCAGCAGCGACACCCTAGAGAGGACAGGGTTCTACGAGCAGTACTTC. V is TRBV25-1 and J is TRBJ2-7; 8 positions match TRBD1. This CDR3 has 17 residues. V lost 6 bases to trimming and J lost 3 bases; unmatched junction nucleotides: 16. Germline loops: CDR1 MGHDK, CDR2 SYGVNS.

The chain links TRBV30 to TRBJ2-3, with D perhaps TRBD1 (5 bases). Per the germline V gene, CDR1 is GTSNPN and CDR2 is SVGIG (reference sequence). V was shortened by 1 base and J by 2 bases, with 7 bases between the two germline ends. CDR3 size: 13 residues. The CDR3 here is CAWSEDNTDTQYF. In DNA, the CDR3 is TGTGCCTGGAGTGAGGACAACACAGATACGCAGTATTTT.

The chain recombines TRBV7-2 with TRBJ2-2; 9 bases match TRBD1. The germline gives CDR1 SGHTA, CDR2 FQGNSA. The J segment lost 5 bases and the V segment lost 2 bases, leaving 6 bases of the junction unmatched. The CDR3 is 16 amino acids. The CDR3 loop is CASSLSQGASTGELFF. As DNA, the CDR3 is TGTGCCAGCAGCTTATCACAGGGGGCAAGTACCGGGGAGCTGTTTTTT.

The rearrangement joins TRBV28 to TRBJ2-7; 7 bases match TRBD1. With V trimmed by 6 bases and J by 3 bases, 2 bases remained unmatched. Germline V gene data show CDR1 as MDHEN and CDR2 as SYDVKM. This CDR3 contains 12 residues. The CDR3 DNA reads TGTGCCAGCAGGACAGGGTTCTACGAGCAGTACTTC. Translating gives CASRTGFYEQYF. The whole variable domain, remainder taken from reference TRBV28 and TRBJ2-7, is DVKVTQSSRYLVKRTGEKVFLECVQDMDHENMFWYRQDPGLGLRLIYFSYDVKMKEKGDIPEGYSVSREKKERFSLILESASTNQTSMYLCASRTGFYEQYFGPGTRLTVT.

The chain joins TRBV9 to TRBJ2-3, with unresolved D. Trimming pared 3 bases from V and 0 bases from J, leaving 5 bases between. Germline V gene data show CDR1 as SGDLS and CDR2 as YYNGEE. This CDR3 is built from 13 residues. CDR3 in DNA: TGTGCCAGCAGCGGTTCTAGCACAGATACGCAGTATTTT. As protein: CASSGSSTDTQYF.

This clone occurred a few times. The chain employs TRBV7-6 and TRBJ2-3; 7 positions agree with TRBD2. Germline CDR1 SGHVS, CDR2 FNYEAQ. The CDR3 is 16 residues long. V trimming: 1 base; J trimming: 0 bases; junction bases outside the gene matches: 4. CDR3 in amino acids: CASSLGSGASTDTQYF. The CDR3 DNA reads TGTGCCAGCAGCTTAGGGAGCGGGGCTAGCACAGATACGCAGTATTTT.

This sequence joins TRBV10-2 and TRBJ1-4, with D unresolved. CDR1 is WSHSY and CDR2 is SAAADI in the germline V gene. This CDR3 spans 13 amino acids. The V end lost 10 bases, the J end lost 6 bases, and 15 bases lay between the germline ends. Here the CDR3 DNA reads TGCGCCACTCTGGTGCCGGCGGATGAAAAACTGTTTTTT. Translation gives CATLVPADEKLFF.

The chain is built from TRBV29-1 and TRBJ2-1; tentative D call: TRBD2 (5 bases). Germline CDR1 is SQVTM and CDR2 is ANQGSEA. The CDR3 has 16 residues. Deletions cut 0 bases from V and 12 bases from J, with 24 bases between. CDR3 sequence (DNA): TGCAGCGTTGAAGACTCACTAGAACTTGAATCAGAAGCGCAGTTCTTC. Its translation: CSVEDSLELESEAQFF.

CDR3 DNA: TGTGCCAGCATCGGACAGGGGGTCGCCTACGAGCAGTACTTC. Protein product: CASIGQGVAYEQYF. V and J are TRBV6-1 and TRBJ2-7; 10 bases match TRBD1. Germline trimming cut 7 bases from V and 2 bases from J; bases unmatched to any gene: 5. Per the germline V gene, CDR1 is MNHNS and CDR2 is SASEGT. The CDR3 sequence is 14 residues long.

The rearrangement links TRBV27 to TRBJ1-5; TRBD1 matches 7 bases. The V gene end was trimmed by 5 bases and the J gene end by 3 bases; junction bases not matched to a gene: 10. Germline V CDR1 and CDR2: MNHEY, SMNVEV (reference sequence). The CDR3 spans 16 residues. The CDR3: CASSRTTGTDNQPQHF. The CDR3 DNA sequence: TGTGCCAGCAGTCGAACGACCGGGACAGACAATCAGCCCCAGCATTTT.

The chain uses TRBV7-2 and TRBJ1-5; D call uncertain. V gave up 7 bases and J gave up 4 bases, with 14 bases separating them. The CDR3 has 14 residues. Germline V gene sequence: CDR1 SGHTA, CDR2 FQGNSA. The CDR3 reads CASTKGGQNQPQHF. In DNA, the CDR3 is TGTGCCAGCACAAAAGGCGGGCAGAATCAGCCCCAGCATTTT. Drawing the rest from reference TRBV7-2 and TRBJ1-5, the complete variable domain is GAGVSQSPSNKVTEKGKDVELRCDPISGHTALYWYRQSLGQGLEFLIYFQGNSAPDKSGLPSDRFSAERTGGSVSTLTIQRTQQEDSAVYLCASTKGGQNQPQHFGDGTRLSIL.

The chain joins TRBV6-5 to TRBJ2-2; D call uncertain. Trimming took off 3 bases at V and 3 bases at J, with 8 bases between the two ends. The germline V gene encodes CDR1 MNHEY and CDR2 SVGAGI. The CDR3 is 14 residues long. CDR3 nucleotide sequence: TGTGCCAGCAGTTATATCCAGGACACCGGGGAGCTGTTTTTT. Its protein product is CASSYIQDTGELFF.

The chain joins TRBV18 to TRBJ1-6; TRBD1 agrees at 10 bases. Germline assignment: CDR1 KGHSH and CDR2 LQKENI. The CDR3 consists of 19 residues. The J segment lost 7 bases and the V segment lost 1 base, leaving 13 bases of the junction unmatched. The chain's CDR3 is CASSPLNSDRGLENSPLHF. The CDR3 DNA follows: TGTGCCAGCTCACCACTCAATTCCGACAGGGGGCTGGAGAATTCACCCCTCCACTTT.

This clone has a handful of counts. The CDR3 sequence is CASSLGGGTGRNTEAFF. In DNA form, the CDR3 reads TGTGCCAGCAGCTTGGGGGGGGGCACAGGGAGGAACACTGAAGCTTTCTTT. The V and J genes are TRBV5-4 and TRBJ1-1, with TRBD1 as a possible D gene (6 bases). The germline V and J ends were trimmed by 0 bases and 1 base, with 16 bases remaining between them. The germline gives CDR1 SGHNT, CDR2 YYREEE (reference sequence). There are 17 residues in the CDR3.

Comments on this clone: The junction shows a germline mismatch at one end, possibly a read error. The chain is built from TRBV29-1 and TRBJ1-1; maybe TRBD1 (6 bases). This CDR3 contains 8 residues. CDR1 is SQVTM, CDR2 ANQGSEA, per germline. The CDR3 DNA is TGCAGCGTTGCGACAGGTGATTTT. It is translated as CSVATGDF.

To note about this clone: The same CDR3 can be traced to other DNA sequences in this sample. The chain is built from TRBV9 and TRBJ1-2; TRBD1 matches at 7 bases. Germline CDR1 reads SGDLS; CDR2 reads YYNGEE. The CDR3 extends over 14 amino acids. V shed 2 bases and J 0 bases; nucleotides not matched to a gene: 1. This CDR3 is CASSVGTANYGYTF. The CDR3 DNA is TGTGCCAGCAGCGTGGGGACAGCTAACTATGGCTACACCTTC.

The J gene is TRBJ1-1, the V gene TRBV27, with unresolved D. This CDR3 spans 14 amino acids. Trimming removed 4 bases from V and 3 bases from J, with 12 bases in between. Germline V gene lookup returns CDR1 MNHEY and CDR2 SMNVEV (reference sequence). The CDR3 loop reads CASSYQGSHTEAFF. As DNA, the CDR3 is TGTGCCAGCAGTTATCAAGGGAGCCACACTGAAGCTTTCTTT.

Only a few counts were recorded for this clone. J is TRBJ2-7 and V is TRBV6-5, with 9 bases that match TRBD2. With V trimmed by 8 bases and J by 6 bases, 14 bases remained unmatched. The germline V gene has CDR1 MNHEY and CDR2 SVGAGI. The CDR3 extends over 15 amino acids. This CDR3 is CASAVAAGGPFEQYF. CDR3 bases: TGTGCCAGCGCGGTAGCCGCGGGAGGGCCGTTCGAGCAGTACTTC.

This clone showed up just once. The V and J genes are TRBV5-1 and TRBJ2-1; the match to TRBD1 covers 12 bases. The germline gives CDR1 SGHRS, CDR2 YFSETQ. V was pared by 4 bases and J by 9 bases, with 8 bases of the junction left unmatched. This CDR3 has 15 residues. The CDR3 DNA sequence: TGCGCCAGCAGCACCGCCGGGACAGGGGGCGGTGAGCAGTTCTTC. The encoded protein is CASSTAGTGGGEQFF.

The chain carries TRBV6-5 and TRBJ2-1, with TRBD2 identical over 16 bases. This CDR3 region has 13 residues. J gave up 15 bases and V 7 bases, and 6 bases lay outside the gene matches. The germline CDR1 and CDR2 sequences are MNHEY and SVGAGI. DNA of the CDR3: TGTGCCAGCACCGGGACTAGCGGGAGGGCTACGTTCTTC. Protein product: CASTGTSGRATFF.

The rearrangement joins TRBV6-4 to TRBJ2-2; 8 positions agree with TRBD1. V lost 5 bases and J lost 3; bases outside the gene matches: 5. The CDR3 length is 15 residues. Germline V gene lookup returns CDR1 MRHNA and CDR2 SNTAGT. The DNA for the CDR3 is TGTGCCAGCAGTCCGGGACAGGCTGACACCGGGGAGCTGTTTTTT. Its protein product is CASSPGQADTGELFF.

The CDR3 sequence is CASSARLGGNEQFF. The CDR3 bases are TGTGCCAGCAGCGCCCGACTGGGGGGCAATGAGCAGTTCTTC. The genes are TRBV7-6 and TRBJ2-1, with D possibly being TRBD2 (6 bases). The CDR3 has 14 residues. Germline assignment: CDR1 SGHVS and CDR2 FNYEAQ. V lost 5 bases and J lost 6, with 14 bases in between.

This clone was detected once. The V call is TRBV6-1, the J call TRBJ1-2; 8 nucleotides line up with TRBD1. CDR3 length equals 13 residues. V lost 3 bases, J lost 13 bases, and 10 bases stayed unmatched. Per germline, CDR1 MNHNS and CDR2 SASEGT. The CDR3: CASSEVTGAPRTF. The CDR3 DNA reads as TGTGCCAGCAGTGAGGTGACAGGGGCCCCTCGCACCTTC.

The rearrangement joins TRBV5-1 to TRBJ1-3, with 10 positions matching TRBD1. V shed 4 bases and J 6 bases; nucleotides not matched to a gene: 7. The CDR3 is 15 residues long. Germline loops: CDR1 SGHRS, CDR2 YFSETQ. The CDR3 protein is CASSESGTGENTIYF. CDR3 coding DNA: TGCGCCAGCAGCGAGTCCGGGACAGGGGAAAACACCATATATTTT. Looking up the rest from reference TRBV5-1 and TRBJ1-3 gives the full variable domain: KAGVTQTPRYLIKTRGQQVTLSCSPISGHRSVSWYQQTPGQGLQFLFEYFSETQRNKGNFPGRFSGRQFSNSRSEMNVSTLELGDSALYLCASSESGTGENTIYFGEGSWLTVV.

The J gene is TRBJ2-2, the V gene TRBV27; TRBD2 might be the D (6 bases). The CDR3 totals 14 residues. Looked up from germline, CDR1 is MNHEY and CDR2 is SMNVEV (reference sequence). Between the trimmed V and J ends, which lost 0 bases and 5 bases, there was a span of 7 bases. CDR3 sequence: CASSLSEGTGELFF. The CDR3 bases are TGTGCCAGCAGTTTATCGGAGGGGACCGGGGAGCTGTTTTTT.

The chain is built from TRBV5-1 and TRBJ2-5, with D tentatively TRBD2 (5 bases). Per germline, CDR1 SGHRS and CDR2 YFSETQ. Trimming pared 4 bases from V and 6 bases from J, leaving 16 bases between. This CDR3 has 14 amino acids. The CDR3 bases are TGCGCCAGCAGCGCGGGCTCCGGGTCGCAGACCCAGTACTTC. It yields the protein CASSAGSGSQTQYF.

About this clone itself: One end of the junction fails to match germline, which may point to a read error. The V and J genes are TRBV30 and TRBJ2-4; 9 bases are shared with TRBD2. Germline V gene sequence: CDR1 GTSNPN, CDR2 SVGIG (reference sequence). The CDR3 sequence is 14 residues long. This CDR3 is CAWSVGGGENSQYF. The DNA of the CDR3 is TGTGCCTGGAGTGTTGGCGGGGGGGAAAACAGTCAGTACTTC.

The V gene is TRBV5-1, the J gene TRBJ2-4, with TRBD1 as a possible D gene (7 bases). V lost 2 bases and J 12 bases, leaving 12 bases between the germline ends. The germline CDR1 and CDR2 sequences are SGHRS and YFSETQ. This CDR3 is built from 12 residues. CDR3 protein: CASSLRGDSQYF. As DNA, the CDR3 is TGCGCCAGCAGCTTAAGGGGGGACAGTCAGTACTTC.

This chain uses TRBV5-1 with TRBJ1-1; 8 bases are shared with TRBD1. The CDR3 contains 14 residues. Trimming took 5 bases from V and 5 from J; bases not matched to a gene: 8. From germline, CDR1 is SGHRS and CDR2 YFSETQ. For the CDR3, the DNA is TGCGCCAGCAGGAAAACAGGGGGAGAGACTGAAGCTTTCTTT. Protein: CASRKTGGETEAFF.

A word on this clone: A junction boundary mismatches the germline segment, possibly from a read error. Other nucleotide sequences from this sample produce the same CDR3. The chain couples TRBV19 to TRBJ2-5; D is perhaps TRBD2 (6 bases). CDR1 and CDR2 (germline): LNHDA, SQIVND (reference sequence). The CDR3 is 13 residues long. The DNA of the CDR3 is TGTGCCAGCAGTATCCCGGGGGTAGAGACCCAGTACTTC. Translation gives CASSIPGVETQYF.

V is TRBV4-1 and J is TRBJ2-3, with TRBD2 matching 10 bases. The CDR3 runs 15 residues. J was trimmed by 3 bases and V by 6 bases; bases with no gene match: 6. Germline V gives CDR1 MGHRA, CDR2 YSYEKL. The CDR3 reads CASRPLAGNTDTQYF. The CDR3 nucleotides read TGCGCCAGCAGGCCACTAGCGGGAAATACAGATACGCAGTATTTT.